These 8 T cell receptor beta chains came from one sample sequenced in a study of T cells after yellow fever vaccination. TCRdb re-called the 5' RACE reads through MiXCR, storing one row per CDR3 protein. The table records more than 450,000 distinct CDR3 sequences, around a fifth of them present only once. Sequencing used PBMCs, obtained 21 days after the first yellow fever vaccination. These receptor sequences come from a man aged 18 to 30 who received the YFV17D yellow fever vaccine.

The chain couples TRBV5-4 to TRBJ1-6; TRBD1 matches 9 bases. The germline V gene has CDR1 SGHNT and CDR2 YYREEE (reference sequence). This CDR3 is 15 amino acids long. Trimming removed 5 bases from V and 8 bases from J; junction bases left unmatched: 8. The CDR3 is CASSPDRGIHSPLHF. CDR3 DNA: TGTGCCAGCAGTCCCGACAGGGGGATCCATTCACCCCTCCACTTT.

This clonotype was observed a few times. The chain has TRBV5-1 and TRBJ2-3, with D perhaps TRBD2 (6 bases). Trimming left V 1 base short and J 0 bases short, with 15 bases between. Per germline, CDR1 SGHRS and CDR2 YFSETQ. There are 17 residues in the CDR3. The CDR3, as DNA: TGCGCCAGCAGCTTGTTCGGAGGCGGGACCAGCACAGATACGCAGTATTTT. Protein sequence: CASSLFGGGTSTDTQYF.

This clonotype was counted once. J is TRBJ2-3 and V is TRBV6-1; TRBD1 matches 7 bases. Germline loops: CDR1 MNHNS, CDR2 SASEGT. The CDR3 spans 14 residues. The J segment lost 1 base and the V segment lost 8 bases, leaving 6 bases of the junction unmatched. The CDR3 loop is CASGTARGTDTQYF. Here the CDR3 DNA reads TGTGCCAGCGGGACAGCGAGAGGCACAGATACGCAGTATTTT.

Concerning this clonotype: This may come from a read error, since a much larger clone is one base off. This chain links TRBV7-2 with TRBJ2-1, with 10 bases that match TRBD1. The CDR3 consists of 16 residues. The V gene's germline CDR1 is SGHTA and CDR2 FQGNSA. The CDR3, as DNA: TGTGCCAGCAGCTTCCTAGGACAGGGGGGGGGAGGAGAGCAGTTGTTC. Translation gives CASSFLGQGGGGEQLF.

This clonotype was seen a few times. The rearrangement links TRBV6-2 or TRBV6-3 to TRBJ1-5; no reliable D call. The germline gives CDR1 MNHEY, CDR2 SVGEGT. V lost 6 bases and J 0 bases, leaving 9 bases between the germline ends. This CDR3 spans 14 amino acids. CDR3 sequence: CASSSGHSNQPQHF. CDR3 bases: TGTGCCAGCAGCTCCGGGCATAGCAATCAGCCCCAGCATTTT.

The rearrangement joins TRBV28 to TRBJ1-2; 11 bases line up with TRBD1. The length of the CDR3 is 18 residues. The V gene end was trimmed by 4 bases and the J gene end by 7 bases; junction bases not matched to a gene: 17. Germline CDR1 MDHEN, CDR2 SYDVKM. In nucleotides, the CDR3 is TGTGCCAGCAGTTCGAGCCCATCCCTGGGACAGGGGGTGATTGGCTACACCTTC. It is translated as CASSSSPSLGQGVIGYTF.

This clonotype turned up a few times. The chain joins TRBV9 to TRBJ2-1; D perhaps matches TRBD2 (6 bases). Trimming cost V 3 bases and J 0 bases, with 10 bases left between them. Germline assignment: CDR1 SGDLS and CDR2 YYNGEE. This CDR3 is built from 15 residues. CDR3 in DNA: TGTGCCAGCAGCGACCTAGCGAACTCCTACAATGAGCAGTTCTTC. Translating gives CASSDLANSYNEQFF.

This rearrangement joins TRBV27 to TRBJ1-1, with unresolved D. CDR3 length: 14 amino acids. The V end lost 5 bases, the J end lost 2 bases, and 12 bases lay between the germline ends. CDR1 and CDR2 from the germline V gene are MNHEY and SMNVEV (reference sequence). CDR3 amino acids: CASSRRGTNTEAFF. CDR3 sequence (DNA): TGTGCCAGCAGTCGGCGGGGAACTAACACTGAAGCTTTCTTT.